The entry below describes one T cell receptor (beta chain). Its antigen is not identified. With V trimmed by 5 bases and J by 5 bases, 14 bases remained unmatched. Germline CDR1 is MGHDK and CDR2 is SYGVNS. The CDR3 contains 16 residues. The record originates from a study of cytomegalovirus exposure and HLA in healthy donors. Study results and caveats: In a later analysis, common viral pathogens appeared linked to several of the most significant clusters.

13 Jbeta primers and 60 Vbeta primers were used for the PCR. Measured with immunoSEQ multiplex PCR; TCRdb has only the in-frame clones, and not every one. This table has 190,000 or so clones, approximately 85% appearing once. Sequences were obtained from PBMCs. The J gene is TRBJ1-1, the V gene TRBV25-1; 7 bases fit TRBD1. The origin of this receptor is a girl between 5 and 17 years old in good health and CMV-seropositive. CDR3 nucleotides: TGTGCCAGCAGTTCTATAGGGACAGTTCGTGGGACTGAAGCTTTCTTT. It is translated as CASSSIGTVRGTEAFF.